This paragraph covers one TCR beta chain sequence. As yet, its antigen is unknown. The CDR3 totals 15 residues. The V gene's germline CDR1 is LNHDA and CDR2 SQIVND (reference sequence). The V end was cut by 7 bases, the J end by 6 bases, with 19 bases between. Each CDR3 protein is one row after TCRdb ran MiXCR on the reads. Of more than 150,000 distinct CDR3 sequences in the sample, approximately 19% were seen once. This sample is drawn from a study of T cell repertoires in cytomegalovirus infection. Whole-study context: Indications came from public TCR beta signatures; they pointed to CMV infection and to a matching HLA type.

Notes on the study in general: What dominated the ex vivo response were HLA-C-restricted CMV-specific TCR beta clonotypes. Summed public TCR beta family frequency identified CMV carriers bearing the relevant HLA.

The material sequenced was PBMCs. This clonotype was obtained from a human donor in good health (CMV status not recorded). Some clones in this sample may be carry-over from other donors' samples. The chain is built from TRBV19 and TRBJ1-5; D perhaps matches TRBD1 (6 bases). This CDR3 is CASNSGRGGRQPQHF. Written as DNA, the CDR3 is TGTGCCAGTAATTCCGGCAGGGGAGGTCGTCAGCCCCAGCATTTT.